A single sample is the source of the 32 T cell receptor beta chains below, sequenced in a study of blood T cell repertoires in COVID-19. Data came from immunoSEQ multiplex PCR; TCRdb stores just in-frame clones and leaves some out. Found here are some 35,000 clones, roughly 88% of them singletons; the top ten hold around 14%. Sequencing input: peripheral blood. The receptors here all came from a man between 60 and 75 years old with active COVID-19.

This clone was counted only a few times. The chain recombines TRBV18 with TRBJ2-3; 8 bases map to TRBD1. V shed 6 bases and J 0 bases; nucleotides not matched to a gene: 2. The V gene's germline CDR1 is KGHSH and CDR2 LQKENI. This CDR3 is 14 amino acids long. Written as DNA, the CDR3 is TGTGCCAGCTCTTGGGACAGGAGCACAGATACGCAGTATTTT. Its protein product is CASSWDRSTDTQYF.

The CDR3: CASSFSPTGGSEQYF. The CDR3, as DNA: TGTGCCAGCAGCTTTAGCCCGACAGGGGGGAGCGAGCAGTACTTC. The chain recombines TRBV11-2 with TRBJ2-7; 9 nucleotides match TRBD1. The CDR3 is made up of 15 amino acids. The germline gives CDR1 SGHAT, CDR2 FQNNGV. V dropped 3 bases and J dropped 6; count of bases not matched to a gene: 9.

The chain employs TRBV6-5 and TRBJ2-7; a weak D match, TRBD1 (6 bases). The CDR3 has 13 amino acids. Per the germline V gene, CDR1 is MNHEY and CDR2 is SVGAGI. V was trimmed by 6 bases and J by 3 bases, leaving 12 bases between them. The CDR3 DNA follows: TGTGCCAGCAGGTGGACAGACAACTACGAGCAGTACTTC. The encoded protein is CASRWTDNYEQYF.

V gene TRBV24-1 combines with J gene TRBJ2-5, with 8 bases identical to TRBD2. The germline V gene encodes CDR1 KGHDR and CDR2 SFDVKD. The CDR3 covers 16 residues. Trimming cost V 5 bases and J 4 bases; bases outside gene matches: 11. The CDR3 coding sequence is TGTGCCACCAGTGCCGGGGGGCGGGAGGCGCGAGAGACCCAGTACTTC. This codes for CATSAGGREARETQYF.

The genes are TRBV11-2 and TRBJ2-3; 7 positions agree with TRBD2. Germline V gene data show CDR1 as SGHAT and CDR2 as FQNNGV. The ends lost 5 bases at V and 2 bases at J; junction bases unmatched: 7. The CDR3 loop spans 15 amino acids. CDR3 in DNA: TGTGCCAGCAGCGATCTAGCGGACCTCACAGATACGCAGTATTTT. Translating gives CASSDLADLTDTQYF.

V is TRBV27 and J is TRBJ2-3; D unresolved. Germline V lookup: CDR1 MNHEY, CDR2 SMNVEV (reference sequence). V dropped 4 bases and J dropped 0 bases, with 8 bases sitting between them. This CDR3 comprises 14 residues. The CDR3 nucleotides read TGTGCCAGCAGTTCCTCACACAGCACAGATACGCAGTATTTT. Translating gives CASSSSHSTDTQYF.

This clone was seen once. The chain combines TRBV28 with TRBJ2-3, with 8 bases matching TRBD2. The V segment lost 5 bases and the J segment 3 bases; nucleotides outside the gene matches: 13. This CDR3 contains 17 residues. Per germline, CDR1 MDHEN and CDR2 SYDVKM. For the CDR3, the DNA is TGTGCCAGCAGTGGCCCCAGGAGCGGGAGAGGGACAGATACGCAGTATTTT. It specifies CASSGPRSGRGTDTQYF.

The chain joins TRBV30 to TRBJ2-7; 7 positions agree with TRBD1. V was clipped by 1 base and J by 1 base; unmatched bases: 10. Germline CDR1 and CDR2: GTSNPN and SVGIG (reference sequence). This CDR3 is 16 amino acids long. The CDR3 here is CAWSGVNRGGSYEQYF. The CDR3 region has the DNA TGTGCCTGGAGTGGGGTAAACAGGGGCGGGTCCTACGAGCAGTACTTC. The whole variable domain, remainder taken from reference TRBV30 and TRBJ2-7, is SQTIHQWPATLVQPVGSPLSLECTVEGTSNPNLYWYRQAAGRGLQLLFYSVGIGQISSEVPQNLSASRPQDRQFILSSKKLLLSDSGFYLCAWSGVNRGGSYEQYFGPGTRLTVT.

The chain combines TRBV6-2 or TRBV6-3 with TRBJ2-1; D is possibly TRBD2 (5 bases). Trimming left V 5 bases short and J 1 base short, with 12 bases between. CDR1 MNHEY and CDR2 SVGEGT come from the germline V gene. This CDR3 spans 15 amino acids. DNA of the CDR3: TGTGCCAGCAGTGAGGACTGGACTTCCTACAATGAGCAGTTCTTC. Its translation: CASSEDWTSYNEQFF.

The chain carries TRBV12-5 and TRBJ2-7; 7 positions match TRBD2. V gave up 3 bases and J gave up 2 bases; unmatched junction bases: 19. Germline-derived CDR1 and CDR2 are LGHNT and FRNRAP. This CDR3 region has 19 residues. CDR3 DNA sequence: TGTGCTAGTGGTTTCGGTCGCGGGAGAATATTTCTGGTGGCCTACGAGCAGTACTTC. It is translated as CASGFGRGRIFLVAYEQYF.

The CDR3 loop reads CAWSGNRGGYTF. CDR3 nucleotides: TGTGCCTGGAGTGGAAACAGGGGCGGCTACACCTTC. The chain links TRBV30 to TRBJ1-2; TRBD1 agrees at 7 bases. Germline V gene sequence: CDR1 GTSNPN, CDR2 SVGIG (reference sequence). CDR3 length: 12 residues. After removal of 1 base from V and 8 bases from J, the junction contained 4 bases not matched to a gene.

The rearrangement links TRBV4-1 to TRBJ2-1; 11 nucleotides agree with TRBD2. Trimming removed 4 bases from V and 5 bases from J; junction bases left unmatched: 4. The CDR3 totals 15 residues. Germline CDR1 and CDR2: MGHRA and YSYEKL. Written as DNA, the CDR3 is TGCGCCAGCAGCCGACAACTAGCGGGAGACAATGAGCAGTTCTTC. Encoded protein: CASSRQLAGDNEQFF.

The chain carries TRBV7-9 and TRBJ2-3, with 9 bases that match TRBD2. The V gene end was trimmed by 0 bases and the J gene end by 3 bases; junction bases not matched to a gene: 1. Germline V CDR1 and CDR2: SEHNR, FQNEAQ (reference sequence). This CDR3 has 15 residues. The CDR3 spells CASSLAGLATDTQYF. As DNA, the CDR3 is TGTGCCAGCAGCTTAGCGGGACTAGCAACAGATACGCAGTATTTT.

The gene calls are TRBV27 and TRBJ2-7; D gene unclear. CDR3 length: 15 residues. V was clipped by 3 bases and J by 0 bases, with 12 bases between them. Per germline, CDR1 MNHEY and CDR2 SMNVEV (reference sequence). CDR3 bases: TGTGCCAGCAGTTTCGGCGGTGGCTACTCCTACGAGCAGTACTTC. It specifies CASSFGGGYSYEQYF.

The J gene is TRBJ2-2, the V gene TRBV10-1; no clear D. Trimming removed 4 bases from V and 2 bases from J, with 5 bases in between. Germline V gene data show CDR1 as WNHNN and CDR2 as SYGVQD (reference sequence). This CDR3 comprises 13 residues. CDR3 DNA sequence: TGCGCCAGCAGTGTATCTAACACCGGGGAGCTGTTTTTT. Amino acids: CASSVSNTGELFF.

The genes are TRBV7-2 and TRBJ1-5; D perhaps matches TRBD1 (5 bases). Germline CDR1 and CDR2: SGHTA and FQGNSA. V was shortened by 6 bases and J by 9 bases, with 12 bases between the two germline ends. The CDR3 is made up of 12 amino acids. CDR3: CASRFRAGPQHF. CDR3 sequence (DNA): TGTGCCAGCAGGTTCAGGGCTGGGCCCCAGCATTTT.

The rearrangement joins TRBV5-6 to TRBJ1-5; D remains unclear. Trimming took 0 bases from V and 6 from J, leaving 10 bases between them. The CDR3 totals 14 residues. CDR1 is SGHDT, CDR2 YYEEEE, per germline. CDR3 loop: CASSLGGMGQPQHF. The CDR3 DNA follows: TGTGCCAGCAGCTTGGGCGGGATGGGTCAGCCCCAGCATTTT.

This sequence joins TRBV7-2 and TRBJ2-1; D is unresolved. Germline V gives CDR1 SGHTA, CDR2 FQGNSA. This CDR3 has 18 amino acids. V was shortened by 1 base and J by 0 bases, with 16 bases between the two germline ends. CDR3 sequence: CASSLVSTARSSYNEQFF. As DNA, the CDR3 is TGTGCCAGCAGCTTAGTTTCCACGGCTCGGAGCTCCTACAATGAGCAGTTCTTC.

Only a few counts were recorded for this clone. CDR3 in DNA: TGTGCCAGCAGCCCTTACCAGTCAGGAAACTCCTACGAGCAGTACTTC. This codes for CASSPYQSGNSYEQYF. The V call is TRBV3-1 (or the pseudogene TRBV3-2), the J call TRBJ2-7; D is ambiguous. V dropped 4 bases and J dropped 0 bases, with 16 bases sitting between them. Per germline, CDR1 LGHDT and CDR2 YNNKEL (reference sequence). The CDR3 consists of 16 residues.

The chain links TRBV28 to TRBJ2-7; TRBD1 matches 9 bases. Per germline, CDR1 MDHEN and CDR2 SYDVKM. J was trimmed by 4 bases and V by 6 bases; bases with no gene match: 10. This CDR3 is 15 amino acids long. The DNA for the CDR3 is TGTGCCAGCAGCAAAACAGGGGGCGAGTTTTACGAGCAGTACTTC. Translating gives CASSKTGGEFYEQYF.

This clone was recorded only once. The rearrangement links TRBV25-1 to TRBJ1-5, with D unclear. Germline loops: CDR1 MGHDK, CDR2 SYGVNS. V was pared by 5 bases and J by 5 bases, with 7 bases between. This CDR3 region has 12 residues. The CDR3 sequence is CASSLSYQPQHF. Written as DNA, the CDR3 is TGTGCCAGCAGTTTATCTTATCAGCCCCAGCATTTT.

The sample holds one count of this clone. This chain joins TRBV6-5 and TRBJ2-3; no definite D call. The CDR3 is 11 residues long. The ends were cut back, 6 bases at V and 2 bases at J, with 3 bases in the middle. The germline V gene encodes CDR1 MNHEY and CDR2 SVGAGI. In DNA, the CDR3 is TGTGCCAGCAGCCTCACAGATACGCAGTATTTT. This encodes CASSLTDTQYF.

This clone has just one count. The J gene is TRBJ2-1, the V gene TRBV19; D ambiguous. With 5 bases removed from V and 3 bases from J, the gap between germline ends came to 2 bases. The CDR3 is 11 residues long. The germline gives CDR1 LNHDA, CDR2 SQIVND (reference sequence). The CDR3 nucleotides read TGTGCCAGTAGTCACTACAATGAGCAGTTCTTC. This encodes CASSHYNEQFF.

The rearrangement joins TRBV7-6 to TRBJ2-5; 8 nucleotides agree with TRBD1. V lost 5 bases to trimming and J lost 5 bases; unmatched junction nucleotides: 4. Germline values: CDR1 SGHVS, CDR2 FNYEAQ. This CDR3 contains 13 residues. CDR3 sequence reads: CASSGRQGETQYF. CDR3 nucleotide sequence: TGTGCCAGCAGCGGGCGACAGGGGGAGACCCAGTACTTC.

The table lists this clone with a count of one. The V call is TRBV5-1, the J call TRBJ2-5; D is unresolved. This CDR3 is built from 17 residues. The V end lost 4 bases, the J end lost 3 bases, and 22 bases lay between the germline ends. Per the germline V gene, CDR1 is SGHRS and CDR2 is YFSETQ. CDR3 nucleotide sequence: TGCGCCAGCAGCCGATTCAGTACCCAATCCAAAAAAGAGACCCAGTACTTC. It codes for CASSRFSTQSKKETQYF. Drawing the rest from reference TRBV5-1 and TRBJ2-5, the complete variable domain is KAGVTQTPRYLIKTRGQQVTLSCSPISGHRSVSWYQQTPGQGLQFLFEYFSETQRNKGNFPGRFSGRQFSNSRSEMNVSTLELGDSALYLCASSRFSTQSKKETQYFGPGTRLLVL.

The chain links TRBV7-9 to TRBJ1-4; 9 bases are shared with TRBD1. CDR3 length: 14 amino acids. V gave up 5 bases and J gave up 4 bases; unmatched junction bases: 2. Germline CDR1 reads SEHNR; CDR2 reads FQNEAQ (reference sequence). The CDR3 nucleotides are TGTGCCAGCAGCCGGGACAGGGATAATGAAAAACTGTTTTTT. Its translation: CASSRDRDNEKLFF. Complete variable domain (other parts from reference TRBV7-9 and TRBJ1-4): DTGVSQNPRHKITKRGQNVTFRCDPISEHNRLYWYRQTLGQGPEFLTYFQNEAQLEKSRLLSDRFSAERPKGSFSTLEIQRTEQGDSAMYLCASSRDRDNEKLFFGSGTQLSVL.

This clone was seen a handful of times. The chain is built from TRBV29-1 and TRBJ2-7; a possible D gene is TRBD2 (6 bases). V was cut by 6 bases and J by 5 bases, with 11 bases left in between. The germline V gene encodes CDR1 SQVTM and CDR2 ANQGSEA. The CDR3 loop spans 11 amino acids. CDR3 sequence reads: CSVGGRNEQYF. The CDR3 region has the DNA TGCAGCGTAGGAGGGCGGAACGAGCAGTACTTC.

The rearrangement uses TRBV30 and TRBJ2-1; 14 nucleotides agree with TRBD2. Per the germline V gene, CDR1 is GTSNPN and CDR2 is SVGIG (reference sequence). V shed 4 bases, J shed 7 bases, and the junction held 9 bases outside the gene matches. CDR3 size: 16 residues. The CDR3 loop is CAWTRRTSGRPNEQFF. DNA of the CDR3: TGTGCCTGGACCCGGAGGACTAGCGGGAGGCCGAATGAGCAGTTCTTC.

The CDR3 bases are TGTGCCAGCAGCAATAGCGGGACCCGTGAGCAGTTCTTC. Amino acid sequence: CASSNSGTREQFF. V usage is TRBV7-9 and J usage is TRBJ2-1, with 8 bases matching TRBD2. Germline-derived CDR1 and CDR2 are SEHNR and FQNEAQ (reference sequence). The junction had 6 bases not matched to a gene; V was cut back by 5 bases and J by 9 bases. The length of the CDR3 is 13 residues.

The chain combines TRBV19 with TRBJ1-5; 10 nucleotides align to TRBD1. After removal of 6 bases from V and 0 bases from J, the junction contained 5 bases not matched to a gene. Germline V lookup: CDR1 LNHDA, CDR2 SQIVND (reference sequence). There are 16 residues in the CDR3. The CDR3 sequence: CASRRDRGYSNQPQHF. Here the CDR3 DNA reads TGTGCCAGTAGGCGGGACAGGGGATATAGCAATCAGCCCCAGCATTTT.

This chain joins TRBV5-1 and TRBJ2-3, with a tentative D call TRBD2 (5 bases). Germline V gene lookup returns CDR1 SGHRS and CDR2 YFSETQ. V was shortened by 0 bases and J by 4 bases, with 12 bases between the two germline ends. CDR3 size: 15 residues. CDR3 in amino acids: CASSLDPARADTQYF. The CDR3 nucleotides read TGCGCCAGCAGCTTGGATCCAGCGCGGGCAGATACGCAGTATTTT.

CDR3 sequence reads: CATSRQEETQYF. The DNA for the CDR3 is TGTGCCACCAGCAGACAGGAAGAGACCCAGTACTTC. V usage is TRBV15 and J usage is TRBJ2-5; no definite D call. Germline CDR1 and CDR2: LNHNV and YYDKDF (reference sequence). The CDR3 runs to 12 residues. Trimming stripped 2 bases from V and 3 bases from J, with 4 bases between.